This TCR beta chain was recorded in a study of blood T cell repertoires in COVID-19. The wider study: Nucleic acid was either cDNA or gDNA, and it came from T cells, B-cell-depleted T cells, or PBMCs.

This CDR3 spans 13 amino acids. The ends were cut back, 0 bases at V and 6 bases at J, with 8 bases in the middle. Germline V gives CDR1 SGDLS, CDR2 YYNGEE. Methods used by the authors: Amplification from reference gene primers served as the basis for estimated nucleated cell counts. TCRdb's table, derived via immunoSEQ multiplex PCR, lists solely in-frame clones and lacks some. V, J and clone size were drawn from that table, and D and trimming were deduced from the DNA. The data show 80,000 to 100,000 clones, roughly 82% seen once. The sequencing input was peripheral blood. The receptor comes from a man aged 70-80 years with active or convalescent COVID-19. The chain links TRBV9 to TRBJ2-3; no definite D call. The DNA for the CDR3 is TGTGCCAGCAGCGTAGTGCCACGGGATACGCAGTATTTT. Protein product: CASSVVPRDTQYF.